The clone carrying this TCR beta chain appeared a few times. For the second PCR, which ran for about 6 to 11 cycles, a sample-barcoded 5' primer and a J-beta primer mix were used. TCRdb analysed the 5' RACE reads with MiXCR anew, one entry per CDR3 protein. This table holds approximately 800,000 distinct CDR3 sequences, about 26% found once. The data stem from a study of blood T cells in healthy people across ages. V gave up 0 bases and J gave up 4 bases; unmatched junction bases: 6. Germline V gene data show CDR1 as LNHNV and CDR2 as YYDKDF (reference sequence). The CDR3 extends over 16 amino acids. The same data also went into a second study, on T cells of mothers and their children.

This receptor was taken from a boy younger than 18 in good health. This rearrangement joins TRBV15 to TRBJ1-2; 9 bases agree with TRBD1. Sequenced: blood. The DNA of the CDR3 is TGTGCCACCAGCAGAGAGGGACAGGGAACCCTCTATGGCTACACCTTC. Translating it yields CATSREGQGTLYGYTF.